Sequencing of this T cell receptor (beta chain) was carried out in a study of regulatory and conventional T cells in RAG deficiency. With 3 bases removed from V and 6 bases from J, the gap between germline ends came to 19 bases. This CDR3 has 16 residues. The germline gives CDR1 SGDLS, CDR2 YYNGEE. The assay was immunoSEQ multiplex PCR, and TCRdb's table has in-frame clones only and misses some. The sample holds around 22,000 clones; approximately 93% are singletons and the top ten take approximately 0.78%. Blood CD4+ CD25-low CD127-high conventional T cells supplied the genomic DNA template. Findings and limits, study-wide: Omenn patients showed >90% Treg-Tconv overlap and shorter CDR3 lengths.

Notes on this clone: The antigen is undetermined.

These records were also assigned to another study, of regulatory T cells. That paper notes: The PCR used 52 TRBV and 13 TRBJ primers. Regulatory T cells showed the strongest V-J pair restriction and V/J gene skewing among patient repertoires.

This clonotype was obtained from a human donor in good health. The material sequenced was CD4+ T cells sorted from blood. The V call is TRBV9, the J call TRBJ2-1; no clear D. CDR3: CASSARSWLRINEQFF. CDR3 DNA sequence: TGTGCCAGCAGCGCACGATCCTGGTTACGAATCAATGAGCAGTTCTTC.